This section outlines one T cell receptor (beta chain) sequence together with its context. Antigen unknown. CDR1 and CDR2 (germline): MNHEY, SMNVEV (reference sequence). This CDR3 region has 13 residues. The ends were cut back, 8 bases at V and 2 bases at J, with 12 bases in the middle. PCR used 60 Vbeta primers and 13 Jbeta primers. Method: immunoSEQ multiplex PCR; TCRdb's copy keeps in-frame clones and lacks some. Among some 180,000 clones listed, roughly 73% were seen once. This record belongs to a study of cytomegalovirus exposure and HLA in healthy donors. Study background: Ancestry clustering placed around four fifths of approximately 420 genotyped donors in the Caucasian-associated cluster. Study conclusions and caveats: In a later analysis, the majority of CMV-associated beta chains seemingly showed HLA restriction. In a later analysis, specific HLA alleles were associated with more than 15,000 TCR beta sequences at a 0.05 false discovery rate.

The sample consisted of PBMCs. The rearrangement uses TRBV27 and TRBJ1-2; D is perhaps TRBD1 (6 bases). This receptor was identified in a woman in her 30s in good health and CMV-seronegative. The CDR3 region has the DNA TGTGCCAGCGGTTGGACAGAGAACTATGGCTACACCTTC. Its translation: CASGWTENYGYTF.